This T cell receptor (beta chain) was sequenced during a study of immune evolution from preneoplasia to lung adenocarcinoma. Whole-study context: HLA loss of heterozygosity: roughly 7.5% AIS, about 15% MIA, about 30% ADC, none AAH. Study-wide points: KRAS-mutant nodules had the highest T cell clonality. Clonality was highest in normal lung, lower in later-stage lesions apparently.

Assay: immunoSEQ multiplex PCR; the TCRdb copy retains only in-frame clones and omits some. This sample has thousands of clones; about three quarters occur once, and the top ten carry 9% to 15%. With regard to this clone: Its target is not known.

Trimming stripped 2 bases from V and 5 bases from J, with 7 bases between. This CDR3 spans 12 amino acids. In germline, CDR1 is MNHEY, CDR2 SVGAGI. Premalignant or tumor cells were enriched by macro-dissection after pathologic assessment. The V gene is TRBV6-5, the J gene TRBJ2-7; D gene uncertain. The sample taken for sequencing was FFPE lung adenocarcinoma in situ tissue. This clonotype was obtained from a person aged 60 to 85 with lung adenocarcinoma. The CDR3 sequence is CASSYDRHEQYF. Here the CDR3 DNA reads TGTGCCAGCAGTTACGATCGCCACGAGCAGTACTTC.